The clone carrying this T cell receptor beta chain was recorded only once. Its antigen is still unknown. Germline CDR1 is SQVTM and CDR2 is ANQGSEA. Between the trimmed V and J ends, which lost 3 bases and 1 base, there was a span of 12 bases. The CDR3 is made up of 14 amino acids. The data stem from a study of blood T cells in healthy people across ages. Study-level information: For every two T cells, template switching captured about one barcoded beta molecule.

For the second PCR, which ran for 7 to 11 cycles, a sample-barcoded 5' primer and a J-beta primer mix were used. Every sample gave at least 2.5 million paired-end reads containing CDR3. TCRdb reanalysed the 5' RACE reads using MiXCR and keeps one entry per CDR3 protein. The table shows around 1,500,000 distinct CDR3 sequences, with roughly 30% occurring only once. Study outcomes and limitations: Versus aged donors, long-lived donors had higher diversity and more naive CD4+ cells. Correlation between TCR beta diversity and naive T cell percentage was strong.

The rearrangement uses TRBV29-1 and TRBJ1-2, with unresolved D. The receptor comes from a woman aged 30 to 39 in good health. Sequencing was carried out using blood. The CDR3: CSVDPGLLNYGYTF. CDR3 bases: TGCAGCGTTGACCCGGGCCTTCTTAACTATGGCTACACCTTC. The whole variable domain, remainder taken from reference TRBV29-1 and TRBJ1-2, is SAVISQKPSRDICQRGTSLTIQCQVDSQVTMMFWYRQQPGQSLTLIATANQGSEATYESGFVIDKFPISRPNLTFSTLTVSNMSPEDSSIYLCSVDPGLLNYGYTFGSGTRLTVV.